The TCR beta chain under discussion was sequenced for a study of beta chain features in type 1 diabetes (dated by TCRdb to the late 2010s). About the full investigation: Mean age, gender distribution, total cell number and subset yield did not differ between patients and healthy donors. A total of some 110 million sorted cells were examined across all samples, and the number of cells per subset was strongly correlated with RNA yield. In the study, recently diagnosed type 1 diabetes patients and matched healthy donors were compared on the TCRB repertoires of their sorted circulating CD4+ T cell subsets. Regulatory and stem cell-like memory subsets were isolated from only 8 patients and about eight healthy donors, whereas naive and central memory subsets came from all 30 or so donors.

For this clone: The antigen it binds to is not known. Base quality data are lacking; no much larger clone is found one base away.

Each donor gave one peripheral blood draw, averaging around 120 mL, which was collected into heparinised tubes. A BD FACSAria II and a panel including CD45RO, CCR7, CD25, CD127, CD95 and CD27 were used to sort naive, central memory, regulatory and stem cell-like memory CD4+ T cells. A purity above 98% was achieved for all sorted populations. Right away, PBMCs were isolated by Lymphoprep density gradient centrifugation and were stained directly, with no culture step. Samples were stained and sorted in pairs, with one healthy donor and one patient per experiment, so that batch effects were minimized. The entire amount of isolated RNA was reverse transcribed using the High Capacity cDNA Reverse Transcription Kit, so the sequenced TCRB transcripts were expressed ones. Deep immunoSEQ sequencing was applied to naive, central memory and regulatory T cell samples, giving an average of roughly 3.5 million total reads per sample. After sorted cells were lysed in RLT buffer, RNA was extracted with DNase-treated RNeasy Micro or Mini kits, with the choice depending on cell number. Each cell subset was processed separately to prevent cross-contamination, with patient and healthy donor samples processed together. Using the immunoSEQ multiplex PCR, TCRB sequences were amplified from cDNA into 87-bp fragments spanning the CDR3 region. Sequencing of the amplicons was performed on the Illumina HiSeq platform. In the source study's methods: Synthetic template baselines were used to correct PCR bias computationally, reads within Hamming distance 2 were collapsed together, and singletons that could not be merged were discarded. By aligning reads against IMGT, V, D and J genes, CDR3 length, and insertions or deletions at six rearrangement sites were assigned. Clonotype counts were normalized to sorted cell number within each subset before computing true diversity and Gini coefficients with the tcR R package. The overlap coefficient, calculated on TCRB nucleotide sequences, was used to measure repertoire sharing. Sourced from immuneACCESS, this table was stored by TCRdb with only in-frame sequences that have V and J called. A share of the clones is absent; for the studies checked, an unresolved V gene accounts for under half, and the remainder has no known explanation. That table is the source of V, J and clone size, and D and trimming were worked out from the DNA. The sample table lists around 97,000 clones, under 30% of them with a count of one. The ten largest clones capture 0.53% of the sample.

Broader findings and caveats from the paper: Naive, central memory and regulatory TCRB repertoires appeared to be more alike among patients than among healthy donors. PCR may preferentially amplify shorter templates, but because patient and control samples were amplified and corrected together, any resulting skew would affect both groups equally. Because the HLA sub-analyses included only small numbers of individuals, any influence of HLA type on TCRB rearrangement was left unresolved. In all four CD4+ subsets, TCRB CDR3 length was moderately but significantly shorter in type 1 diabetes patients. At VDJ recombination sites, type 1 diabetes patients had fewer insertions and more deleted nucleotides, which implies abnormalities in thymic rearrangement. Because cDNA rather than genomic DNA was sequenced, highly expressing activated cells could have been over-represented, although no difference in activation and CD3 levels was found between groups.

Spanning cysteine to phenylalanine, the CDR3 consists of 15 amino acids. Of all the DNA, just the CDR3 is kept, 45 bases in frame from base 1. CDR1 and CDR2 (KGHSH, LQKENI) derive from the germline V gene. The junction shows trimming of 3 bases on V and 2 bases on J, and the gene matches do not reach 1 base of it. The TCR originated in a woman under 30 with type 1 diabetes. Sequenced input: central memory CD4+ T cells from blood. The rearranged chain carries TRBV18 and TRBJ2-7, and 13 junctional nucleotides match TRBD2. DNA sequence: TGTGCCAGCTCACCGGGACTAGCGGGGCCCTACGAGCAGTACTTC. This codes for CASSPGLAGPYEQYF.